Given below is one TCR beta chain in context. This sample stems from a study of blood T cell repertoires in COVID-19. Overall study context: Both acute and convalescent COVID-19 samples were obtained from the United States, Italy and Spain. Nucleic acid was either cDNA or gDNA, and it came from T cells, B-cell-depleted T cells, or PBMCs.

V trimming: 1 base; J trimming: 0 bases; junction bases outside the gene matches: 4. This CDR3 is built from 16 residues. Germline V gene sequence: CDR1 LGHDT, CDR2 YNNKEL (reference sequence). How the authors handled the data: By means of reference gene primer amplification, nucleated cell counts were estimated. Using immunoSEQ multiplex PCR, the repertoire was profiled, and TCRdb retains in-frame clones only, with some absent. V, J and clone size are taken as reported in that table, and D and trimming were inferred from the DNA itself. The table lists some 300,000 clones, approximately 89% of them singletons. Within 2 weeks of study entry, exposed participants had contacted a PCR-confirmed or clinician-diagnosed COVID-19 case.

This receptor was obtained from a woman aged 50 to 65 who had been exposed to COVID-19. The genes are TRBV3-1 (or the pseudogene TRBV3-2) and TRBJ2-7; 9 positions agree with TRBD2. The specimen sequenced was PBMCs or T cells enriched from blood (not recorded which). CDR3 residues: CASSQGSGGNSYEQYF. CDR3 DNA: TGTGCCAGCAGCCAAGGGAGCGGGGGGAACTCCTACGAGCAGTACTTC.